Listed below are T cell receptor beta chains from one sample, sequenced in a study of shared clonotypes between healthy human individuals. Repertoires were generated with immunoSEQ multiplex PCR, while TCRdb's copy carries only in-frame clones and drops some. Among over 95,000 clones listed, around 43% were seen once. The material sequenced was PBMCs. The receptors stem from a woman in her thirties or forties in good health. Some clones in this sample may be carry-over from other donors' samples. Each CDR3 is given with its conserved first and last residue. The D gene is left open where the match is weak. Some rows have no size entry. The others give once, few or many, or a class for an expanded clone.

v_gene	abundance	d_gene	j_gene	CDR3aa	CDR3nt
TRBV4-1	NA	NA	TRBJ1-1	CASSHGGSTFF	TGCGCCAGCAGCCATGGGGGCTCGACTTTCTTT
TRBV6-5	NA	NA	TRBJ2-5	CASRTEETQYF	TGTGCCAGCAGAACAGAAGAGACCCAGTACTTC
TRBV15	NA	TRBD2	TRBJ2-1	CATSRPGGDSYNEQFF	TGTGCCACCAGTCGTCCGGGGGGGGACTCCTACAATGAGCAGTTCTTC
TRBV14	many	NA	TRBJ1-1	CASSFLGQSAEAFF	TGTGCCAGCTCGTTCTTAGGCCAGTCGGCTGAAGCTTTCTTT
TRBV28	few	TRBD2	TRBJ2-7	CASRLGLAGVNEQYF	TGTGCCAGCAGATTGGGACTAGCGGGAGTAAACGAGCAGTACTTC
TRBV7-9	NA	NA	TRBJ2-1	CASTQAGYNEQFF	TGTGCCAGCACCCAGGCAGGGTACAATGAGCAGTTCTTC
TRBV30	many	NA	TRBJ2-7	CAWSVPEAYEQYF	TGTGCCTGGAGTGTCCCGGAGGCCTACGAGCAGTACTTC
TRBV7-8	few	NA	TRBJ2-3	CASSEYRGGNTQYF	TGTGCCAGCAGCGAGTACCGTGGGGGAAATACGCAGTATTTT
TRBV7-8	NA	TRBD2	TRBJ2-1	CASSFSGSNNNEQFF	TGTGCCAGCAGCTTTAGCGGGAGTAATAACAATGAGCAGTTCTTC
TRBV5-1	NA	NA	TRBJ2-2	CASSLFSVQGSTGELFF	TGCGCCAGCAGCCTATTCTCCGTTCAGGGAAGCACCGGGGAGCTGTTTTTT
TRBV10-2	many	NA	TRBJ1-2	CASRRDQTISYTF	TGCGCCAGCAGGAGGGACCAAACTATTAGCTACACCTTC
TRBV18	NA	TRBD2	TRBJ2-7	CASSNAGGYEQYF	TGTGCCAGCTCAAACGCGGGGGGCTACGAGCAGTACTTC
TRBV28	NA	NA	TRBJ1-1	CASSLYRSGSASFAAFF	TGTGCCAGCAGTTTATATCGTTCGGGGAGCGCATCGTTCGCGGCTTTCTTT
TRBV5-5	NA	TRBD1	TRBJ2-6	CASSTTGVGANVLTF	TGTGCCAGCAGCACTACAGGGGTTGGGGCCAACGTCCTGACTTTC
TRBV28	few	NA	TRBJ2-5	CASSFNRGRGETQYF	TGTGCCAGCAGTTTTAACAGAGGCCGCGGAGAGACCCAGTACTTC
TRBV5-1	NA	NA	TRBJ1-6	CASKLQANSPLHF	TGCGCCAGCAAACTTCAGGCCAATTCACCCCTCCACTTT
TRBV5-6	NA	NA	TRBJ1-3	CASSLDSGSGNTIYF	TGTGCCAGCAGCTTGGATTCAGGGTCTGGAAACACCATATATTTT
TRBV6-1	few	NA	TRBJ1-5	CASSENGAGHQPQHF	TGTGCCAGCAGTGAAAATGGGGCAGGGCATCAGCCCCAGCATTTT
TRBV4-1	NA	NA	TRBJ2-7	CASSPQPTVNEQYF	TGCGCCAGCAGCCCTCAACCTACAGTGAACGAGCAGTACTTC
TRBV19	NA	NA	TRBJ2-5	CASSIGRETQYF	TGTGCCAGTAGTATCGGGCGAGAGACCCAGTACTTC
TRBV30	NA	NA	TRBJ1-4	CAWSVSADGLEKLFF	TGTGCCTGGAGTGTTTCTGCCGACGGCCTTGAAAAACTGTTTTTT
TRBV28	many	NA	TRBJ2-2	CASSSGFKGWLLMNTGELFF	TGTGCCAGCAGTTCCGGGTTTAAGGGGTGGCTATTGATGAACACCGGGGAGCTGTTTTTT
TRBV28	NA	TRBD1	TRBJ1-2	CASSLRDSTGYGYTF	TGTGCCAGCAGTCTCCGGGACAGCACTGGCTATGGCTACACCTTC
TRBV9	many	NA	TRBJ2-2	CASSVYREPGPGELFF	TGTGCCAGCAGCGTATACCGGGAGCCCGGGCCCGGGGAGCTGTTTTTT
TRBV25-1	NA	NA	TRBJ2-2	CASSAQGFGTGELFF	TGTGCCAGCAGTGCCCAGGGGTTCGGGACCGGGGAGCTGTTTTTT
TRBV28	NA	NA	TRBJ2-7	CATDNSYEQYF	TGTGCCACTGACAACTCCTACGAGCAGTACTTC
TRBV6-5	NA	TRBD1	TRBJ1-1	CASSRQGATLEAFF	TGTGCCAGCAGTCGACAGGGGGCGACCCTTGAAGCTTTCTTT
TRBV7-2	NA	TRBD2	TRBJ2-7	CASSLGTSPYEQYF	TGTGCCAGCAGCTTAGGGACTAGCCCGTACGAGCAGTACTTC
TRBV27	NA	NA	TRBJ1-5	CASQQGGNQPQHF	TGTGCCAGTCAACAGGGAGGCAATCAGCCCCAGCATTTT
TRBV30	many	NA	TRBJ1-5	CAWSVSPNQPQHF	TGTGCCTGGAGTGTATCCCCCAATCAGCCCCAGCATTTT
TRBV4-1	NA	NA	TRBJ1-2	CASSQDHGQMWDYGYTF	TGCGCCAGCAGCCAAGATCATGGGCAGATGTGGGACTATGGCTACACCTTC
TRBV28	NA	TRBD2	TRBJ2-6	CASSLGGAGANVLTF	TGTGCCAGCAGTTTAGGGGGGGCTGGGGCCAACGTCCTGACTTTC
TRBV5-4	NA	NA	TRBJ1-4	CASSSGQNEGEKLFF	TGTGCCAGCAGTTCAGGACAAAACGAGGGTGAAAAACTGTTTTTT
TRBV10-2	NA	TRBD2	TRBJ2-7	CASSAWTSGRVNEQYF	TGCGCCAGCAGCGCCTGGACTAGCGGGAGGGTAAACGAGCAGTACTTC
TRBV30	few	NA	TRBJ1-5	CAWSVVGVNQPQHF	TGTGCCTGGAGTGTGGTAGGGGTTAATCAGCCCCAGCATTTT
TRBV7-9	NA	NA	TRBJ2-5	CASSLSPLGVDFLREQYF	TGTGCCAGCAGCTTATCTCCTTTGGGAGTCGATTTCCTACGTGAGCAGTACTTC
TRBV19	NA	TRBD1	TRBJ2-7	CASSTDRGSLYEQYF	TGTGCCAGTAGTACAGACAGGGGGTCCCTCTACGAGCAGTACTTC
TRBV9	many	TRBD2	TRBJ2-5	CASSVAAGVGGETQYF	TGTGCCAGCAGCGTAGCTGCGGGAGTAGGAGGAGAGACCCAGTACTTC
TRBV2	few	NA	TRBJ1-2	CASSESDQDLYYGYTF	TGTGCCAGCAGTGAATCCGATCAGGACCTCTACTATGGCTACACCTTC
TRBV18	medium-sized	NA	TRBJ1-1	CASSPPGGQNTEAFF	TGTGCCAGCTCACCACCGGGGGGACAGAACACTGAAGCTTTCTTT
TRBV9	once	NA	TRBJ2-1	CASSVEDLPNNEQFF	TGTGCCAGCAGCGTAGAGGACCTCCCGAACAATGAGCAGTTCTTC
TRBV25-1	NA	NA	TRBJ1-4	CASSDPQGSEKLFF	TGTGCCAGCAGTGATCCCCAGGGTAGTGAAAAACTGTTTTTT
TRBV5-8	NA	NA	TRBJ1-5	CASRQAVQPQHF	TGTGCCAGCAGGCAGGCAGTTCAGCCCCAGCATTTT
TRBV4-2	many	TRBD1	TRBJ1-2	CASSQDGTGGTYGYTF	TGTGCCAGCAGCCAAGATGGGACAGGGGGTACGTATGGCTACACCTTC
TRBV7-2	few	TRBD2	TRBJ2-3	CASSGGADTQYF	TGTGCCAGCAGCGGGGGGGCAGATACGCAGTATTTT
TRBV18	NA	TRBD2	TRBJ2-1	CASSEAPGGYNEQFF	TGTGCCAGCTCGGAAGCTCCGGGGGGCTACAATGAGCAGTTCTTC